Below, one T cell receptor beta chain is given with its context. One end of the junction does not line up with germline, which may come from a read error. This sample was included in a study of regulatory T cells in long-lasting Graves disease. With iRepertoire HTBI primers and Arm-PCR of CDR3 regions, TCR beta libraries were built. One entry per CDR3 protein, called by TCRdb with MiXCR from the multiplex PCR reads. Of some 250,000 distinct CDR3 sequences listed, about 20% were seen once; the top ten hold 14%. The time point was: newly diagnosed GD, antithyroid drugs for less than 3 months. From RNA extracted from PBMCs, the TCR library was made. The germline CDR1 and CDR2 sequences are MGHRA and YSYEKL. The CDR3 runs to 18 residues. These data were likewise used in another study, on T cells in Graves' hyperthyroidism and ophthalmopathy.

Sequences were derived from peripheral blood mononuclear cells (PBMCs), sampled at new diagnosis, from a patient treated with antithyroid drugs. This sequence was found in a woman aged 30 to 39 with Graves disease. The V and J genes are TRBV4-1 and TRBJ2-7; 15 nucleotides agree with TRBD2. The CDR3 DNA follows: TGCGCCAGCAGCCATCCCGGGACTAGCGGGGGGCCCTCCTACGGGCAGTACTTC. Translating it yields CASSHPGTSGGPSYGQYF.